This T cell receptor (beta chain) was profiled in a study of T cells in women clearing cervical HPV infection. Whole-study context: Donors had HPV16-related CIN3 or worse; 2 had invasive cancer. General study findings and limits: Associations may precede or follow infection; HPV-specific or memory T cells were not isolated.

CDR3 length equals 15 residues. Germline V gene sequence: CDR1 SNHLY, CDR2 FYNNEI. Trimming cost V 4 bases and J 4 bases; bases outside gene matches: 3. Assay: immunoSEQ multiplex PCR; the TCRdb copy retains only in-frame clones and omits some. The listing records 25,000 or so clones. A word on this clone: Its antigen is not known. The read comes to an end 3 residues before the CDR3 does, leaving the germline J gene to fill in the end.

The chain combines TRBV2 with TRBJ2-2; TRBD2 matches at 10 bases. Sequenced material: blood buffy coat. The source of this sequence is a woman aged 18-69 years with a cervical HPV16 infection that either progressed to CIN3+ or cleared (not recorded which). CDR3: CASSVLAGATGELFF. CDR3 DNA (partial): TGTGCCAGCAGTGTGCTAGCGGGAGCCACCGGGGAG.